Sequencing of this TCR beta chain was carried out in a study of T-cell memory formation after mild COVID-19. Study findings and constraints: Pre-infection memory contained some responding clones, which suggested that cross-reactive memory had joined. Later expanders leaned CD4+, whereas clones that contracted between day 15 and 85 were balanced CD4/CD8.

CDR3 size: 17 residues. The V end was cut by 2 bases, the J end by 2 bases, with 17 bases between. Germline assignment: CDR1 LGHNA and CDR2 YNFKEQ. Only a few counts were recorded for this clonotype. Its antigen is undetermined. TCRdb re-called the 5' RACE reads through MiXCR, storing one row per CDR3 protein. The data contain about 190,000 distinct CDR3 sequences, about 21% of them singletons. The genes are TRBV4-2 and TRBJ2-3, with D unresolved. The specimen sequenced was PBMCs or a T cell subset sorted from them (not recorded which). The TCR was taken from an adult woman who had mild COVID-19 (a few samples of this study predate the infection). Cell type and time point are not known. CDR3 region: CASSQHTRVEITDTQYF. CDR3 nucleotides: TGTGCCAGCAGCCAACACACACGAGTGGAGATCACAGATACGCAGTATTTT.